This TCR beta chain was captured by sequencing in a study of T cells after yellow fever vaccination. This clonotype was found a few times. MiXCR was run by TCRdb on the 5' RACE reads, yielding one entry per CDR3 protein. The sample records some 96,000 distinct CDR3 sequences, almost 9% being singletons. Between the trimmed V and J ends, which lost 2 bases and 8 bases, there was a span of 10 bases. The CDR3 extends over 12 amino acids. The germline gives CDR1 SQVTM, CDR2 ANQGSEA. The sequence derives from a man aged 18 to 30 who received the YFV17D yellow fever vaccine. The chain carries TRBV29-1 and TRBJ2-1; no reliable D call. The sequencing used CD8+ T cells not binding an NS4B(214-222) dextramer, sorted from PBMCs, collected around 15 days after the first yellow fever vaccination. DNA of the CDR3: TGCAGCGTTGAACTTCGTGGCTATGAGCAGTTCTTC. This sequence encodes CSVELRGYEQFF.